This is a list of T cell receptor beta chains from one sample in a study of Graves' ophthalmopathy and Graves' hyperthyroidism. Each CDR3 protein is one row after TCRdb ran MiXCR on the multiplex PCR reads. In the table there are around 600,000 distinct CDR3 sequences, about 40% of which are singletons. The specimen sequenced was peripheral blood. All receptors derive from an adult man with Graves' ophthalmopathy. Both conserved end residues are part of each CDR3. D genes are given only for firm matches. Not every row has a clone size; where given, it reads once, few, many or a size class.

CDR3 protein: CASTGTGSYEQYF
CDR3 DNA: TGCGCCAGCACTGGGACAGGGTCCTACGAGCAGTACTTC
clone size: many
J gene: TRBJ2-7
D gene: TRBD1
CDR3 length: 13
V gene: TRBV10-2

CDR3 protein: CATSDTGTGGVGGGELFF
CDR3 DNA: TGTGCCACCAGTGATACGGGGACAGGGGGCGTCGGTGGCGGGGAGCTATTTTTT
clone size: .
J gene: TRBJ2-2
D gene: TRBD1
CDR3 length: 18
V gene: TRBV24-1

CDR3 protein: CASSSGRGTGELFF
CDR3 DNA: TGTGCCAGTAGTAGCGGGAGAGGCACCGGGGAGCTGTTTTTT
clone size: .
J gene: TRBJ2-2
D gene: TRBD2
CDR3 length: 14
V gene: TRBV19

CDR3 protein: CASSQDQWSSYEQYF
CDR3 DNA: TGTGCCAGCAGCCAAGATCAATGGAGCTCCTACGAGCAGTACTTC
clone size: .
J gene: TRBJ2-7
D gene: .
CDR3 length: 15
V gene: TRBV4-2

CDR3 protein: CASSLEYRGVYEQYF
CDR3 DNA: TGCGCCAGCAGCTTGGAGTACAGGGGGGTCTACGAGCAGTACTTC
clone size: .
J gene: TRBJ2-7
D gene: TRBD1
CDR3 length: 15
V gene: TRBV5-1

CDR3 protein: CASSFGGRGSPLHF
CDR3 DNA: TGTGCCAGCAGCTTTGGAGGGAGGGGTTCACCCCTCCACTTT
clone size: many
J gene: TRBJ1-6
D gene: .
CDR3 length: 14
V gene: TRBV7-2

CDR3 protein: CSGGTSMRTGGEAFF
CDR3 DNA: TGCAGCGGGGGGACCAGTATGAGGACAGGGGGAGAAGCTTTCTTT
clone size: .
J gene: TRBJ1-1
D gene: TRBD1
CDR3 length: 15
V gene: TRBV29-1

CDR3 protein: CASSLKSGANVLTF
CDR3 DNA: TGTGCCAGCAGTCTAAAATCTGGGGCCAACGTCCTGACTTTC
clone size: many
J gene: TRBJ2-6
D gene: .
CDR3 length: 14
V gene: TRBV12-3/TRBV12-4

CDR3 protein: CASSQGRGEDTQYF
CDR3 DNA: TGTGCCAGCAGCCAAGGACGGGGGGAGGATACGCAGTATTTT
clone size: .
J gene: TRBJ2-3
D gene: TRBD2
CDR3 length: 14
V gene: TRBV4-2

CDR3 protein: CASSSTANEKLFF
CDR3 DNA: TGTGCCAGCAGTTCGACAGCTAATGAAAAACTGTTTTTT
clone size: many
J gene: TRBJ1-4
D gene: .
CDR3 length: 13
V gene: TRBV12-3/TRBV12-4

CDR3 protein: CSARNSGPQGGTEAFF
CDR3 DNA: TGCAGTGCTAGAAATTCCGGGCCTCAGGGTGGGACTGAAGCTTTCTTT
clone size: few
J gene: TRBJ1-1
D gene: .
CDR3 length: 16
V gene: TRBV20-1

CDR3 protein: CASRRTSNEKLFF
CDR3 DNA: TGTGCCAGCAGAAGGACATCTAATGAAAAACTGTTTTTT
clone size: once
J gene: TRBJ1-4
D gene: .
CDR3 length: 13
V gene: TRBV2

CDR3 protein: CASSPRLNYGYTF
CDR3 DNA: TGTGCCAGCAGTCCTCGACTCAACTATGGCTACACCTTC
clone size: many
J gene: TRBJ1-2
D gene: .
CDR3 length: 13
V gene: TRBV27

CDR3 protein: CAISYRRSYEQYF
CDR3 DNA: TGTGCCATCAGTTACCGCCGCTCCTACGAGCAGTACTTC
clone size: .
J gene: TRBJ2-7
D gene: .
CDR3 length: 13
V gene: TRBV10-3

CDR3 protein: CASSLWQGSSYEQYF
CDR3 DNA: TGTGCCAGCAGTTTGTGGCAGGGAAGCTCCTACGAGCAGTACTTC
clone size: many
J gene: TRBJ2-7
D gene: .
CDR3 length: 15
V gene: TRBV12-3/TRBV12-4

CDR3 protein: CATSRLTDYNSPLHF
CDR3 DNA: TGTGCCACCAGCAGATTGACGGACTATAATTCACCCCTCCACTTT
clone size: .
J gene: TRBJ1-6
D gene: .
CDR3 length: 15
V gene: TRBV15

CDR3 protein: CATSRDRDPGANVLTF
CDR3 DNA: TGTGCCACCAGCAGAGATCGGGACCCTGGGGCCAACGTCCTGACTTTC
clone size: many
J gene: TRBJ2-6
D gene: .
CDR3 length: 16
V gene: TRBV15

CDR3 protein: CASSLEYPNTEAFF
CDR3 DNA: TGTGCCAGCAGCTTGGAGTACCCGAACACTGAAGCTTTCTTT
clone size: few
J gene: TRBJ1-1
D gene: .
CDR3 length: 14
V gene: TRBV7-8

CDR3 protein: CASSLGGRSPRSEAFF
CDR3 DNA: TGTGCCAGCAGCTTGGGGGGGAGAAGCCCACGGTCTGAAGCTTTCTTT
clone size: few
J gene: TRBJ1-1
D gene: .
CDR3 length: 16
V gene: TRBV5-6

CDR3 protein: CASSLGNAAFF
CDR3 DNA: TGTGCCAGCAGCTTAGGAAACGCAGCTTTCTTT
clone size: many
J gene: TRBJ1-1
D gene: .
CDR3 length: 11
V gene: TRBV7-2

CDR3 protein: CASNVARGTTGANVLTF
CDR3 DNA: TGTGCCAGTAATGTCGCGCGGGGGACCACCGGGGCCAACGTCCTGACTTTC
clone size: .
J gene: TRBJ2-6
D gene: TRBD2
CDR3 length: 17
V gene: TRBV19

CDR3 protein: CAISKSYTGANVLTF
CDR3 DNA: TGTGCCATCAGCAAGAGCTACACTGGGGCCAACGTCCTGACTTTC
clone size: many
J gene: TRBJ2-6
D gene: .
CDR3 length: 15
V gene: TRBV10-3

CDR3 protein: CAISAPGGASGELFF
CDR3 DNA: TGTGCCATCAGTGCGCCCGGGGGGGCGAGCGGGGAGCTGTTTTTT
clone size: .
J gene: TRBJ2-2
D gene: TRBD2
CDR3 length: 15
V gene: TRBV10-3

CDR3 protein: CASSYGGGPPEQFF
CDR3 DNA: TGTGCCAGCAGTTACGGGGGAGGCCCCCCCGAGCAGTTCTTC
clone size: few
J gene: TRBJ2-1
D gene: .
CDR3 length: 14
V gene: TRBV6-2/TRBV6-3

CDR3 protein: CASNDPGTGEQYF
CDR3 DNA: TGTGCCAGCAACGACCCCGGGACCGGGGAGCAGTACTTC
clone size: many
J gene: TRBJ2-7
D gene: .
CDR3 length: 13
V gene: TRBV2

CDR3 protein: CASSPNRGKKGAGELFF
CDR3 DNA: TGTGCCAGCAGCCCAAACAGGGGTAAAAAGGGGGCCGGGGAGCTGTTTTTT
clone size: .
J gene: TRBJ2-2
D gene: TRBD1
CDR3 length: 17
V gene: TRBV9

CDR3 protein: CSVGEGPREGYTF
CDR3 DNA: TGCAGCGTTGGGGAAGGGCCGAGGGAAGGCTACACCTTC
clone size: once
J gene: TRBJ1-2
D gene: .
CDR3 length: 13
V gene: TRBV29-1

CDR3 protein: CASSAGQVDTIYF
CDR3 DNA: TGTGCCAGCTCAGCAGGACAGGTAGACACCATATATTTT
clone size: .
J gene: TRBJ1-3
D gene: TRBD1
CDR3 length: 13
V gene: TRBV6-6

CDR3 protein: CSARRAAGLVKETQYF
CDR3 DNA: TGCAGTGCTAGACGGGCTGCGGGACTAGTAAAAGAGACCCAGTACTTC
clone size: few
J gene: TRBJ2-5
D gene: TRBD2
CDR3 length: 16
V gene: TRBV20-1

CDR3 protein: CSVVRGEPYEQYF
CDR3 DNA: TGCAGCGTTGTTAGGGGGGAGCCTTACGAGCAGTACTTC
clone size: many
J gene: TRBJ2-7
D gene: .
CDR3 length: 13
V gene: TRBV29-1

CDR3 protein: CATSSLNRDTNSYEQYF
CDR3 DNA: TGTGCCACCAGCAGTCTAAACCGGGACACCAACTCCTACGAGCAGTACTTC
clone size: many
J gene: TRBJ2-7
D gene: .
CDR3 length: 17
V gene: TRBV15

CDR3 protein: CSAGFPGWTEAFF
CDR3 DNA: TGCAGTGCTGGATTCCCAGGGTGGACTGAAGCTTTCTTT
clone size: many
J gene: TRBJ1-1
D gene: .
CDR3 length: 13
V gene: TRBV20-1

CDR3 protein: CSARGTGDTEAFF
CDR3 DNA: TGCAGTGCTAGAGGGACAGGGGACACTGAAGCTTTCTTT
clone size: many
J gene: TRBJ1-1
D gene: TRBD1
CDR3 length: 13
V gene: TRBV20-1

CDR3 protein: CASRRTGVNQPQHF
CDR3 DNA: TGTGCCAGTAGGCGTACAGGGGTTAATCAGCCCCAGCATTTT
clone size: many
J gene: TRBJ1-5
D gene: TRBD1
CDR3 length: 14
V gene: TRBV19

CDR3 protein: CAGSFGRTGEVTEAFF
CDR3 DNA: TGTGCCGGCAGCTTTGGACGTACAGGGGAGGTCACTGAAGCTTTCTTT
clone size: .
J gene: TRBJ1-1
D gene: TRBD1
CDR3 length: 16
V gene: TRBV7-8

CDR3 protein: CASSYVLGLSNSPLHF
CDR3 DNA: TGTGCCAGCAGTTACGTGTTGGGACTGAGTAATTCACCCCTCCACTTT
clone size: few
J gene: TRBJ1-6
D gene: .
CDR3 length: 16
V gene: TRBV2

CDR3 protein: CASRPQGTTEAFF
CDR3 DNA: TGTGCCAGCAGGCCACAGGGAACGACTGAAGCTTTCTTT
clone size: many
J gene: TRBJ1-1
D gene: .
CDR3 length: 13
V gene: TRBV6-2/TRBV6-3

CDR3 protein: CSAREGQGYEKLFF
CDR3 DNA: TGCAGTGCTAGAGAGGGACAGGGTTATGAAAAACTGTTTTTT
clone size: .
J gene: TRBJ1-4
D gene: TRBD1
CDR3 length: 14
V gene: TRBV20-1